The entry below gives a single T cell receptor beta chain sequence along with its context. The CDR3 extends over 17 amino acids. The ends lost 2 bases at V and 2 bases at J; junction bases unmatched: 8. Germline V gives CDR1 SEHNR, CDR2 FQNEAQ (reference sequence). This record belongs to a study of blood T cell repertoires in COVID-19. About the study: The analysed material was cDNA or gDNA that came from T cells, B-cell-depleted T cells, or PBMCs.

Original analysis: Amplifying reference gene primers gave estimates of nucleated cell counts. Repertoires were generated with immunoSEQ multiplex PCR, while TCRdb's copy carries only in-frame clones and drops some. V and J calls and clone size are those listed in that table; D and trimming were worked out from the DNA. This repertoire shows about 250,000 clones, about 91% found once; its top ten account for roughly 6%. Patients in Seattle were enrolled during active infection, then followed longitudinally. The sample consisted of peripheral blood. This TCR was sampled from a woman aged 25-40 years with COVID-19, enrolled during active disease. The chain couples TRBV7-9 to TRBJ2-3; 9 bases agree with TRBD2. The CDR3 DNA follows: TGTGCCAGCAGCTTAAGTTCCCTAGCGGGGATCACAGATACGCAGTATTTT. Amino acid sequence: CASSLSSLAGITDTQYF.